These 24 T cell receptor beta chains were sequenced from one sample in a study of blood T cell repertoires in COVID-19. The table came from immunoSEQ multiplex PCR; TCRdb's copy has only in-frame clones and leaves some out. The sample has about 62,000 clones; around 82% are singletons. The sequenced sample was peripheral blood. The receptors were gathered from a human donor in a cohort sampled during active COVID-19.

J is TRBJ2-7 and V is TRBV2; 7 nucleotides match TRBD1. This CDR3 region has 16 residues. After removal of 8 bases from V and 11 bases from J, the junction contained 24 bases not matched to a gene. The germline CDR1 and CDR2 sequences are SNHLY and FYNNEI. The CDR3 here is CASLLAAPALFQGEYF. Written as DNA, the CDR3 is TGTGCCAGCCTACTGGCCGCCCCAGCCCTTTTCCAGGGGGAGTACTTC.

The V call is TRBV6-5, the J call TRBJ2-3; 7 nucleotides line up with TRBD2. V gave up 2 bases and J gave up 3 bases; unmatched junction bases: 5. Germline values: CDR1 MNHEY, CDR2 SVGAGI. The CDR3 is made up of 15 amino acids. The CDR3 DNA is TGTGCCAGCAGTTACGGGTGGGAGGGGACAGATACGCAGTATTTT. This translates into CASSYGWEGTDTQYF.

The J gene is TRBJ2-3, the V gene TRBV19, with 9 nucleotides matching TRBD2. The CDR3 is 15 residues long. The J segment lost 2 bases and the V segment lost 6 bases, leaving 6 bases of the junction unmatched. The germline gives CDR1 LNHDA, CDR2 SQIVND (reference sequence). The CDR3 nucleotides read TGTGCCAGTAGCGTAGCGGGGGATTACACAGATACGCAGTATTTT. Translating it yields CASSVAGDYTDTQYF.

The V gene is TRBV5-8, the J gene TRBJ2-1, with D possibly matching TRBD1 (8 bases). Germline V gene lookup returns CDR1 SGHTS and CDR2 YDEGEE. The CDR3 totals 14 residues. Trimming took 7 bases from V and 5 from J, leaving 16 bases between them. CDR3 in DNA: TGTGCCAGCCGGGAACAGGGGGGGAACAATGAGCAGTTCTTC. Translation: CASREQGGNNEQFF.

The chain joins TRBV5-6 to TRBJ1-1; D is unresolved. Germline assignment: CDR1 SGHDT and CDR2 YYEEEE. Trimming removed 5 bases at V and 5 bases at J, with 7 bases between. The CDR3 contains 11 residues. CDR3 nucleotide sequence: TGTGCCAGCAGTCTTGTAACTGAAGCTTTCTTT. Its translation is CASSLVTEAFF. Filled out from reference TRBV5-6 and TRBJ1-1, the complete variable domain reads DAGVTQSPTHLIKTRGQQVTLRCSPKSGHDTVSWYQQALGQGPQFIFQYYEEEERQRGNFPDRFSGHQFPNYSSELNVNALLLGDSALYLCASSLVTEAFFGQGTRLTVV.

The rearrangement links TRBV5-1 to TRBJ2-6, with D hard to call. Germline V gene data show CDR1 as SGHRS and CDR2 as YFSETQ. There are 16 residues in the CDR3. V lost 0 bases to trimming and J lost 1 base, with 8 bases between them. The CDR3 DNA reads TGCGCCAGCAGCTTGGCACTTTTTTCTGGGGCCAACGTCCTGACTTTC. It codes for CASSLALFSGANVLTF.

This chain links TRBV29-1 with TRBJ2-4, with D maybe TRBD1 (5 bases). The germline V and J ends were trimmed by 4 bases and 1 base, with 8 bases remaining between them. The germline gives CDR1 SQVTM, CDR2 ANQGSEA. CDR3 length equals 13 residues. CDR3 DNA sequence: TGCAGCGTTGTGCCAGGGGCCAAAAACATTCAGTACTTC. Protein: CSVVPGAKNIQYF.

V usage is TRBV19 and J usage is TRBJ1-4; TRBD1 agrees at 12 bases. The CDR3 sequence is 13 residues long. The V and J ends lost 5 bases and 12 bases, in that order; junction bases with no gene match: 4. Germline values: CDR1 LNHDA, CDR2 SQIVND (reference sequence). CDR3 residues: CASSWGQGAELFF. The CDR3 nucleotides read TGTGCCAGTAGTTGGGGACAGGGGGCCGAACTGTTTTTT.

The chain links TRBV5-1 to TRBJ2-5, with D tentatively TRBD1 (5 bases). Germline values: CDR1 SGHRS, CDR2 YFSETQ. The ends were cut back, 0 bases at V and 1 base at J, with 7 bases in the middle. The CDR3 is made up of 14 amino acids. In DNA, the CDR3 is TGCGCCAGCAGCTTGGGGACAATCCAAGAGACCCAGTACTTC. It encodes CASSLGTIQETQYF.

The chain couples TRBV5-1 to TRBJ1-1, with 7 bases that match TRBD1. The length of the CDR3 is 15 residues. The trim removed 0 bases at V and 1 base at J, leaving 3 bases unmatched. Germline values: CDR1 SGHRS, CDR2 YFSETQ. CDR3 amino acids: CASSLGRTGNTEAFF. The CDR3 DNA reads as TGCGCCAGCAGCTTGGGGCGGACAGGGAACACTGAAGCTTTCTTT.

The chain employs TRBV2 and TRBJ1-2, with TRBD1 as a possible D gene (6 bases). The CDR3 is 13 amino acids. Germline V gene lookup returns CDR1 SNHLY and CDR2 FYNNEI. V was trimmed by 8 bases and J by 7 bases, leaving 17 bases between them. Here the CDR3 DNA reads TGTGCCAGCTCGACCCTACAGGGCTCTGGCTACACCTTC. It is translated as CASSTLQGSGYTF.

The V call is TRBV20-1, the J call TRBJ1-1; the D gene is possibly TRBD1 (6 bases). The germline V gene has CDR1 DFQATT and CDR2 SNEGSKA (reference sequence). V lost 3 bases to trimming and J lost 7 bases, with 21 bases between them. This CDR3 is built from 15 residues. The CDR3 loop is CSASPFVGGRDEAFF. CDR3 nucleotides: TGCAGTGCTAGTCCATTCGTGGGGGGGCGGGATGAAGCTTTCTTT.

The chain uses TRBV10-3 and TRBJ2-2; a weak D match, TRBD2 (7 bases). The V end lost 3 bases, the J end lost 4 bases, and 12 bases lay between the germline ends. The CDR3 runs 15 residues. Germline V gene sequence: CDR1 ENHRY, CDR2 SYGVKD. CDR3 residues: CAISERAGATGELFF. In nucleotides, the CDR3 is TGTGCCATCAGTGAAAGGGCGGGGGCCACCGGGGAGCTGTTTTTT.

The gene calls are TRBV5-4 and TRBJ2-2; D uncertain. Trimming left V 4 bases short and J 8 bases short, with 12 bases between. Looked up from germline, CDR1 is SGHNT and CDR2 is YYREEE (reference sequence). CDR3 size: 13 residues. The CDR3 region has the DNA TGTGCCAGCAGCCCCCGCCCGGAGGGGGAGCTGTTTTTT. This translates into CASSPRPEGELFF. The full variable domain, in which reference TRBV5-4 and TRBJ2-2 provide the parts outside the CDR3, is ETGVTQSPTHLIKTRGQQVTLRCSSQSGHNTVSWYQQALGQGPQFIFQYYREEENGRGNFPPRFSGLQFPNYSSELNVNALELDDSALYLCASSPRPEGELFFGEGSRLTVL.

The V and J genes are TRBV9 and TRBJ2-5; D perhaps matches TRBD1 (5 bases). Germline CDR1 SGDLS, CDR2 YYNGEE. The CDR3 loop spans 14 amino acids. Trimming removed 0 bases at V and 5 bases at J, with 11 bases between. CDR3 in amino acids: CASSVGGVGETQYF. CDR3 in DNA: TGTGCCAGCAGCGTAGGGGGCGTTGGGGAGACCCAGTACTTC.

The V and J genes are TRBV5-1 and TRBJ2-1, with D perhaps TRBD2 (5 bases). Trimming shortened V by 1 base and J by 0 bases, and 11 bases separated the two germline ends. Germline CDR1 SGHRS, CDR2 YFSETQ. This CDR3 spans 16 amino acids. The CDR3 sequence: CASSLPSGSSYNEQFF. CDR3 coding DNA: TGCGCCAGCAGCTTGCCCAGCGGAAGCTCCTACAATGAGCAGTTCTTC.

This clone has only a few counts. The chain has TRBV5-1 and TRBJ2-5; 14 nucleotides align to TRBD2. CDR3 length: 14 residues. After removal of 2 bases from V and 10 bases from J, the junction contained 4 bases not matched to a gene. Per germline, CDR1 SGHRS and CDR2 YFSETQ. The CDR3 spells CASSFDGLAGGQYF. CDR3 DNA: TGCGCCAGCAGCTTCGATGGACTAGCGGGGGGCCAGTACTTC.

The chain links TRBV7-6 to TRBJ1-3; no reliable D call. CDR1 is SGHVS and CDR2 is FNYEAQ in the germline V gene. The CDR3 contains 16 residues. V lost 2 bases, J lost 0 bases, and 11 bases lay in between. The CDR3 bases are TGTGCCAGCAGCTTAAGTTGGACTTACTCTGGAAACACCATATATTTT. Amino acid sequence: CASSLSWTYSGNTIYF. Full variable domain (rest looked up from reference TRBV7-6 and TRBJ1-3): GAGVSQSPRYKVTKRGQDVALRCDPISGHVSLYWYRQALGQGPEFLTYFNYEAQQDKSGLPNDRFSAERPEGSISTLTIQRTEQRDSAMYRCASSLSWTYSGNTIYFGEGSWLTVV.

V is TRBV7-9 and J is TRBJ2-3; TRBD1 is a possible D gene (6 bases). The CDR3 spans 16 residues. Germline loops: CDR1 SEHNR, CDR2 FQNEAQ (reference sequence). V lost 5 bases to trimming and J lost 6 bases, with 21 bases between them. The CDR3 protein is CASSPLGGTHPDTQYF. Here the CDR3 DNA reads TGTGCCAGCAGCCCCCTTGGTGGGACACACCCCGATACGCAGTATTTT.

The chain joins TRBV7-9 to TRBJ1-5; TRBD1 might be the D (6 bases). Trimming left V 4 bases short and J 1 base short, with 8 bases between. CDR1 and CDR2 from the germline V gene are SEHNR and FQNEAQ (reference sequence). The CDR3 extends over 14 amino acids. The CDR3 coding sequence is TGTGCCAGCAGCTCCGACAGGAGCAATCAGCCCCAGCATTTT. It codes for CASSSDRSNQPQHF.

The gene calls are TRBV7-6 and TRBJ2-1, with 8 bases lining up with TRBD2. The V segment lost 5 bases and the J segment 6 bases; nucleotides outside the gene matches: 9. The CDR3 contains 15 residues. Germline CDR1 and CDR2: SGHVS and FNYEAQ. The CDR3 DNA reads TGTGCCAGCAGCCCTACTAGCGGCCGGTCCAATGAGCAGTTCTTC. Amino acid sequence: CASSPTSGRSNEQFF.

The rearrangement joins TRBV11-2 to TRBJ1-6; 8 nucleotides match TRBD1. CDR3 length equals 15 residues. With V trimmed by 0 bases and J by 9 bases, 4 bases remained unmatched. Looked up from germline, CDR1 is SGHAT and CDR2 is FQNNGV. This CDR3 is CASSLETGGVSPLHF. In DNA form, the CDR3 reads TGTGCCAGCAGCTTAGAAACAGGGGGGGTTTCACCCCTCCACTTT. Filled out from reference TRBV11-2 and TRBJ1-6, the complete variable domain reads EAGVAQSPRYKIIEKRQSVAFWCNPISGHATLYWYQQILGQGPKLLIQFQNNGVVDDSQLPKDRFSAERLKGVDSTLKIQPAKLEDSAVYLCASSLETGGVSPLHFGNGTRLTVT.

The chain has TRBV2 and TRBJ2-1; D gene uncertain. Deletions cut 1 base from V and 5 bases from J, with 12 bases between. CDR1 and CDR2 from the germline V gene are SNHLY and FYNNEI. The CDR3 consists of 15 residues. In nucleotides, the CDR3 is TGTGCCAGCAGTGAAGACGAGGCCAATAACAATGAGCAGTTCTTC. This translates into CASSEDEANNNEQFF.

This clone occurred a few times. J is TRBJ2-4 and V is TRBV11-2; D is possibly TRBD2 (5 bases). Germline CDR1 SGHAT, CDR2 FQNNGV. Trimming pared 0 bases from V and 9 bases from J, leaving 9 bases between. The CDR3 sequence is 13 residues long. CDR3 loop: CASSLEGSGIQYF. The CDR3 DNA is TGTGCCAGCAGCTTAGAGGGGAGTGGCATTCAGTACTTC. The entire variable domain, with the rest obtained from reference TRBV11-2 and TRBJ2-4, is as follows: EAGVAQSPRYKIIEKRQSVAFWCNPISGHATLYWYQQILGQGPKLLIQFQNNGVVDDSQLPKDRFSAERLKGVDSTLKIQPAKLEDSAVYLCASSLEGSGIQYFGAGTRLSVL.